Each of the 20 T cell receptor beta chains below was sequenced from the same sample in a study of blood T cells in healthy people across ages. A J-beta primer mix and a sample-barcoded 5' primer were used in a second PCR of roughly 7 to 12 cycles. MiXCR, run by TCRdb on the 5' RACE reads, gives a single entry per CDR3 protein. The sample holds roughly 1,800,000 distinct CDR3 sequences, roughly 49% seen once. Sequencing was done on a sample of blood. Receptors originate from a middle-aged woman in good health.

This clonotype was detected a few times. The chain combines TRBV18 with TRBJ2-3; D perhaps matches TRBD1 (6 bases). Trimming cost V 0 bases and J 6 bases, with 13 bases left between them. Germline-derived CDR1 and CDR2 are KGHSH and LQKENI. This CDR3 has 15 residues. CDR3 sequence reads: CASSPPAAGEDTQYF. DNA for the CDR3: TGTGCCAGCTCACCACCGGCGGCAGGGGAGGATACGCAGTATTTT.

About this clonotype: Germline is not matched at one junction end, which may reflect a read error. The chain links TRBV4-1 to TRBJ2-6; 13 bases match TRBD2. The CDR3 spans 20 residues. CDR1 is MGHRA, CDR2 YSYEKL, per germline. CDR3 protein: CASSQRLAGGVSSGASVLTF. CDR3 DNA sequence: TGCGCCAGCAGCCAGAGACTAGCGGGGGGCGTGAGCTCTGGGGCCAGCGTCCTGACTTTC.

This chain links TRBV6-5 with TRBJ1-5; weak D call: TRBD1 (6 bases). The CDR3 runs 15 residues. Germline-derived CDR1 and CDR2 are MNHEY and SVGAGI. V gave up 4 bases and J gave up 4 bases, with 14 bases separating them. The CDR3 reads CASSSTGHQNQPQHF. The CDR3 DNA sequence: TGTGCCAGCAGTTCAACGGGACACCAAAATCAGCCCCAGCATTTT.

The genes are TRBV12-3 or TRBV12-4 and TRBJ1-2; 10 bases line up with TRBD1. The junction had 12 bases not matched to a gene; V was cut back by 1 base and J by 4 bases. This CDR3 is 18 amino acids long. CDR3 sequence (DNA): TGTGCCAGCAGTTTAGGAATAGGGACAGGGGCTCAGGGCTATGGCTACACCTTC. It yields the protein CASSLGIGTGAQGYGYTF.

This clonotype has just a few counts. The chain is built from TRBV7-2 and TRBJ2-5; 7 nucleotides align to TRBD1. The V segment lost 2 bases and the J segment 11 bases; nucleotides outside the gene matches: 8. The CDR3 consists of 13 residues. Germline lookup yields CDR1 SGHTA and CDR2 FQGNSA. The CDR3 loop reads CASSLWDSSQQYF. The CDR3 DNA reads TGTGCCAGCAGCTTATGGGACAGCTCCCAGCAGTACTTC.

This clonotype was seen only a few times. The V call is TRBV28, the J call TRBJ2-7; either TRBD1 or TRBD2 may supply D (5 bases each). This CDR3 contains 17 residues. The V gene's germline CDR1 is MDHEN and CDR2 SYDVKM. V was shortened by 7 bases and J by 1 base, with 23 bases between the two germline ends. CDR3 residues: CASILSGPPNPSYEQYF. The CDR3 nucleotides read TGTGCCAGCATTCTTTCGGGACCCCCTAACCCATCCTACGAGCAGTACTTC.

This clonotype was detected many times. A junction end diverges from the germline sequence, so it may reflect a read error. The DNA for the CDR3 is TGTGCCAGCAGCCGACAGGGGGTAGAGACCCAGTACTTC. This codes for CASSRQGVETQYF. The chain uses TRBV5-1 and TRBJ2-5, with 9 bases that match TRBD1. CDR3 length: 13 residues. Per germline, CDR1 SGHRS and CDR2 YFSETQ.

V gene TRBV7-2 combines with J gene TRBJ2-2; D may be TRBD1 (6 bases). Germline V gene data show CDR1 as SGHTA and CDR2 as FQGNSA. V dropped 3 bases and J dropped 0 bases, with 8 bases sitting between them. CDR3 length: 15 residues. The CDR3 protein is CASSFAGANTGELFF. The CDR3 DNA reads as TGTGCCAGCAGCTTTGCAGGGGCGAACACCGGGGAGCTGTTTTTT.

The gene calls are TRBV5-1 and TRBJ2-1, with D possibly matching TRBD2 (5 bases). The CDR3 loop spans 15 amino acids. The V and J ends lost 4 bases and 1 base respectively, with 12 bases between them. The germline gives CDR1 SGHRS, CDR2 YFSETQ. As DNA, the CDR3 is TGCGCCAGCAGCATGGAGGACCCGTCCTACAATGAGCAGTTCTTC. Amino acid sequence: CASSMEDPSYNEQFF.

The chain couples TRBV2 to TRBJ1-2; D unclear. The length of the CDR3 is 16 residues. Trimming removed 0 bases at V and 2 bases at J, with 13 bases between. CDR1 is SNHLY, CDR2 FYNNEI, per germline. CDR3 in DNA: TGTGCCAGCAGTGAAGCAGGCGCCAGGTTAAACTATGGCTACACCTTC. As protein: CASSEAGARLNYGYTF.

The gene calls are TRBV27 and TRBJ2-4; tentative D call: TRBD1 (5 bases). The DNA end favors TRBJ2-7, so the J call may be wrong. CDR3 length: 14 amino acids. In germline, CDR1 is MNHEY, CDR2 SMNVEV (reference sequence). The DNA for the CDR3 is TGTGCCAGCGGCGTCTTCTGGCAGGGCGACGAGCAGTACTTC. Translating gives CASGVFWQGDEQYF.

V is TRBV20-1 and J is TRBJ2-7, with TRBD1 identical over 7 bases. The J segment lost 3 bases and the V segment lost 0 bases, leaving 5 bases of the junction unmatched. There are 14 residues in the CDR3. Germline values: CDR1 DFQATT, CDR2 SNEGSKA (reference sequence). For the CDR3, the DNA is TGCAGTGCTAGAGACGACGGACAGGACTACGAGCAGTACTTC. Translating it yields CSARDDGQDYEQYF.

The table lists this clonotype with a count of one. The chain is built from TRBV13 and TRBJ2-7; the D gene is possibly TRBD1 (7 bases). The J call may be wrong; the DNA end is better matched by TRBJ2-4. Germline V gene lookup returns CDR1 PRHDT and CDR2 FYEKMQ (reference sequence). The CDR3 is 16 amino acids. CDR3 protein: CASSPNRGGGKNIQYF. The CDR3 DNA reads TGTGCCAGCAGCCCAAACAGGGGAGGTGGCAAAAACATTCAGTACTTC.

This clonotype was counted only a few times. The rearrangement links TRBV4-3 to TRBJ1-6; a possible D gene is TRBD1 (5 bases). Germline V gene data show CDR1 as LGHNA and CDR2 as YSLEER. This CDR3 comprises 18 residues. Trimming cost V 0 bases and J 4 bases, with 16 bases left between them. CDR3 in amino acids: CASSQDSILGEYNSPLHF. In DNA form, the CDR3 reads TGCGCCAGCAGCCAAGATTCCATCCTGGGGGAATATAATTCACCCCTCCACTTT.

In this sample, this clonotype turned up a few times. A much larger clone differs from this one at a single base, so this may be a read error. The gene calls are TRBV7-2 and TRBJ1-2; D uncertain. CDR3 length: 14 residues. V lost 1 base, J lost 2 bases, and 8 bases lay in between. In germline, CDR1 is SGHTA, CDR2 FQGNSA. CDR3 bases: TGTGCCAGCAGCTTAGGGAAAGGGAACTATGGCTACACCTTC. Translating gives CASSLGKGNYGYTF.

A single count supports this clonotype. V is TRBV11-3 and J is TRBJ2-1; 7 nucleotides match TRBD1. The CDR3 extends over 14 amino acids. J lost 5 bases, V lost 4 bases, and 5 bases had no gene match. Germline V gives CDR1 SGHNT, CDR2 YENEEA. The CDR3 is CASSSVTGDNEQFF. CDR3 nucleotides: TGTGCCAGCAGCTCTGTTACAGGGGACAATGAGCAGTTCTTC.

CDR3 region: CAISESQRSGGLRTDTQYF. As DNA, the CDR3 is TGTGCCATCAGTGAGTCTCAGCGGTCTGGGGGCCTGAGGACAGATACGCAGTATTTT. The V gene is TRBV10-3, the J gene TRBJ2-3; the D gene is possibly TRBD1 (6 bases). CDR1 is ENHRY and CDR2 is SYGVKD in the germline V gene. The CDR3 is made up of 19 amino acids. Trimming pared 0 bases from V and 3 bases from J, leaving 22 bases between.

Only a few counts were recorded for this clonotype. The chain is built from TRBV7-2 and TRBJ2-1; TRBD1 matches at 9 bases. J lost 1 base, V lost 4 bases, and 5 bases had no gene match. Germline V gives CDR1 SGHTA, CDR2 FQGNSA. This CDR3 spans 16 amino acids. CDR3 loop: CASSSAGTGSYNEQFF. The CDR3 DNA reads as TGTGCCAGCAGCTCGGCCGGGACAGGGTCCTACAATGAGCAGTTCTTC.

V is TRBV28 and J is TRBJ2-1; D possibly corresponds to TRBD2 (5 bases). Trimming took 11 bases from V and 3 from J, leaving 14 bases between them. CDR3 length equals 13 residues. CDR1 and CDR2 (germline): MDHEN, SYDVKM. For the CDR3, the DNA is TGTGCCTTTGGGAGTGCAATCTACAATGAGCAGTTCTTC. Amino acids: CAFGSAIYNEQFF.

The chain couples TRBV7-9 to TRBJ2-4; D is possibly TRBD1 or TRBD2 (5 bases each). Per the germline V gene, CDR1 is SEHNR and CDR2 is FQNEAQ (reference sequence). This CDR3 region has 15 residues. V lost 5 bases, J lost 0 bases, and 11 bases lay in between. The CDR3 DNA follows: TGTGCCAGCAGCCCCCCAGGGACAGCCAAAAACATTCAGTACTTC. Translation gives CASSPPGTAKNIQYF.